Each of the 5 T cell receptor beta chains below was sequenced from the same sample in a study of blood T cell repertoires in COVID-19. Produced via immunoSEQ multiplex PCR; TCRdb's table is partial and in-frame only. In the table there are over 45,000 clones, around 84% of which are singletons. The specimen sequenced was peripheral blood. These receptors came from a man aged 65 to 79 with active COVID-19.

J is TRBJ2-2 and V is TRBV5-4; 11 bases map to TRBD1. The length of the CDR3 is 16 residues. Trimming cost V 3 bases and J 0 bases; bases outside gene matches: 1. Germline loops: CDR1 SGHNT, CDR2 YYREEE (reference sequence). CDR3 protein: CASSWGQGANTGELFF. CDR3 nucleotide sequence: TGTGCCAGCAGCTGGGGACAGGGGGCGAACACCGGGGAGCTGTTTTTT.

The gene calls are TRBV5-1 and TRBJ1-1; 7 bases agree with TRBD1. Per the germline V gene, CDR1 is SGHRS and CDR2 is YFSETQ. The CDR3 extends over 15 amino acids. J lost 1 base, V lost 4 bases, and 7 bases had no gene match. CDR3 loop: CASSPPGQRNTEAFF. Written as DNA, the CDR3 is TGCGCCAGCAGCCCACCGGGACAGAGGAACACTGAAGCTTTCTTT.

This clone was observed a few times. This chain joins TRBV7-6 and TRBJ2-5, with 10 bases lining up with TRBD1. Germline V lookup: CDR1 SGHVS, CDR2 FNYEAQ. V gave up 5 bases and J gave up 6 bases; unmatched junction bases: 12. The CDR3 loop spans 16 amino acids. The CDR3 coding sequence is TGTGCCAGCAGCCCTATGGGACAGGGGAAAATGCAGACCCAGTACTTC. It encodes CASSPMGQGKMQTQYF.

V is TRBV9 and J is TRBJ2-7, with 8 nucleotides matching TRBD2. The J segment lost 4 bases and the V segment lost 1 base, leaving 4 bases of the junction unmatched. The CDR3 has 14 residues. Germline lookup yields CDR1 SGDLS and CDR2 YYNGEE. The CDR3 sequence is CASSVSSGSYEQYF. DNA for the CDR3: TGTGCCAGCAGCGTATCCAGCGGGAGTTACGAGCAGTACTTC.

The CDR3 region is CASSPRDSQETQYF. CDR3 bases: TGTGCCAGCAGCCCTCGGGACAGCCAAGAGACCCAGTACTTC. V gene TRBV11-1 combines with J gene TRBJ2-5; 7 bases are a match to TRBD1. With 5 bases clipped from V and 1 base from J, the junction kept 4 bases outside the gene matches. The CDR3 has 14 residues. CDR1 is SGHAT, CDR2 FQDESV, per germline (reference sequence).